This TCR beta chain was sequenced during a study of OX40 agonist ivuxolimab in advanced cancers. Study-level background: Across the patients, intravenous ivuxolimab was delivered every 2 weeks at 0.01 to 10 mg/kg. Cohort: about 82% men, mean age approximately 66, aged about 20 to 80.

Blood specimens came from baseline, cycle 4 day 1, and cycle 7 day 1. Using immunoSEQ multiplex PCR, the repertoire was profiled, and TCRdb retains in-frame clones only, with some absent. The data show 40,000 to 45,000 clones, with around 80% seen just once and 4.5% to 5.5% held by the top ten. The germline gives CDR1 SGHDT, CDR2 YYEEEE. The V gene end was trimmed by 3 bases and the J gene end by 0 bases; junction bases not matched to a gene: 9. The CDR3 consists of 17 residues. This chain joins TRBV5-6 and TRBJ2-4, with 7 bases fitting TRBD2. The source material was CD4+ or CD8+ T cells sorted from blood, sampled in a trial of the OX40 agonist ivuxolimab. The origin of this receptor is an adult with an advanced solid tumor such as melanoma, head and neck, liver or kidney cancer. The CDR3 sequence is CASSSLYLAVAKNIQYF. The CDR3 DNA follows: TGTGCCAGCAGCTCCCTCTATCTAGCGGTAGCCAAAAACATTCAGTACTTC.